This TCR beta chain was documented in a study of shared clonotypes between healthy human individuals. The CDR3 is 11 amino acids. Germline CDR1 is DFQATT and CDR2 is SNEGSKA (reference sequence). The V end lost 5 bases, the J end lost 3 bases, and 8 bases lay between the germline ends. This table comes from immunoSEQ multiplex PCR, and its TCRdb copy is limited to in-frame clones, with some not included. This sample has 1.4 million or so clones, with just under 99% found just once. A note on this clone: At the DNA level, this CDR3 is encoded by other sequences in the same sample as well.

The TCR comes from a man aged 25 to 45 in good health. The sequenced material came from naive CD4+ T cells sorted from blood. Subset given: CD45RA+ positively selected. V is TRBV20-1 and J is TRBJ2-7, with D possibly being TRBD1 (5 bases). CDR3 nucleotide sequence: TGCAGTGCTTCAGACAGCTACGAGCAGTACTTC. It translates to CSASDSYEQYF.